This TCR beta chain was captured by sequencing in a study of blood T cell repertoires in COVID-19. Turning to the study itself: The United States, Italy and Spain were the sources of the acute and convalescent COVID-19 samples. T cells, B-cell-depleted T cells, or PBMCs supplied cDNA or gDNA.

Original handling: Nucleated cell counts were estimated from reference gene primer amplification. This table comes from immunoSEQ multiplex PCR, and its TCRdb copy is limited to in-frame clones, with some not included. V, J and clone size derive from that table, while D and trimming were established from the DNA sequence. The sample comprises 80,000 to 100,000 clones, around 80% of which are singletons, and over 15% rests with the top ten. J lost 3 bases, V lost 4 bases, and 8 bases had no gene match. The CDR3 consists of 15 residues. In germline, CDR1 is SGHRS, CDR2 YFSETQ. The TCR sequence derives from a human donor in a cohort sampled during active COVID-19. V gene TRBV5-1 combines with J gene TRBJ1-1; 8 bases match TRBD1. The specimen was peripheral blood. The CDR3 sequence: CASSPRTGWDTEAFF. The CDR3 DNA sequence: TGCGCCAGCAGCCCCAGGACAGGGTGGGACACTGAAGCTTTCTTT.